This T cell receptor beta chain originates from a study of CD8+ T cells in alopecia areata. Study-level findings and limits: An increase in clonality over normal scalp was evident in lesional scalp, especially alopecia totalis/universalis.

The CDR3 contains 17 residues. V was clipped by 1 base and J by 0 bases; unmatched bases: 2. CDR1 LGHNA and CDR2 YNLKQL come from the germline V gene (reference sequence). RNA extraction was followed by reverse transcription into cDNA, which acted as the sequencing template. Data came from immunoSEQ multiplex PCR; TCRdb stores just in-frame clones and leaves some out. Singletons are absent from the sample, which has 250,000 or so clones. The authors sorted pooled cutaneous lymph node cells using CD4, CD8alpha, NKG2D, NKG2ACE and other markers. This clone has only a few counts. Its antigen is unidentified. The gene symbols are mouse symbols. The missing CDR3 end, 4 residues past where the read stops, is filled in from the germline J gene.

Sequenced input: CD4+ T cells sorted from a lymph node. The V gene is TRBV5, the J gene TRBJ2-1, with 11 positions matching TRBD2. The TCR was taken from a C3H/HeJ mouse with alopecia areata. The mouse strain carries the MHC haplotype H2-k. CDR3 sequence: CASSQATGGVNYAEQFF. The CDR3 DNA, read in part, is TGTGCCAGCAGCCAAGCGACTGGGGGGGTTAACTATGCT.